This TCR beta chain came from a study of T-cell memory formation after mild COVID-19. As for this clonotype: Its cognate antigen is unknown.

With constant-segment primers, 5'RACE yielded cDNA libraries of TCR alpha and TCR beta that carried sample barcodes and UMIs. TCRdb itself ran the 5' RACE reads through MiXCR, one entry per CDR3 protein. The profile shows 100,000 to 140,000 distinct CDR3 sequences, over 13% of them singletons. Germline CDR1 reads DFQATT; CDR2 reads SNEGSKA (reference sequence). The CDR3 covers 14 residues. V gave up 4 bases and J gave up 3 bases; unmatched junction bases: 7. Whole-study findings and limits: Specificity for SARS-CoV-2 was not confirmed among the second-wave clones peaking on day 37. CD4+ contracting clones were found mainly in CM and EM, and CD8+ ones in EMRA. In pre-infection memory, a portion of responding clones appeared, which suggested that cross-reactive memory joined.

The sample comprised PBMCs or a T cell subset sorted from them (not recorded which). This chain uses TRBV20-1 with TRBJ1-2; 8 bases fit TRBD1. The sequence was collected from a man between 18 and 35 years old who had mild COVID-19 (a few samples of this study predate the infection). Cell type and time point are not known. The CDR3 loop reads CSATRTGSYYGYTF. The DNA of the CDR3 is TGCAGTGCTACCCGGACAGGGTCTTACTATGGCTACACCTTC.